Listed below are T cell receptor beta chains from one sample, sequenced in a study of PD-1 blockade in classical Hodgkin lymphoma. Clones were read by immunoSEQ multiplex PCR, and TCRdb kept only the in-frame ones, dropping some. The sample includes 42,000 or so clones, around 86% seen only once; the top ten take 5% to 6.5%. Source: peripheral blood mononuclear cells (PBMCs), taken before the second cycle of nivolumab. The receptor source for this set is a human donor with classical Hodgkin lymphoma. Each CDR3 is given with its conserved first and last residue. Fields, in order: J gene, V gene, clone size, D gene, CDR3 DNA, CDR3 protein. The D gene is left open where the match is weak. Clone size is given for some rows only: seen once, a few or many times, or a class if the clone is expanded.

TRBJ2-3	TRBV7-6	NA	NA	TGTGCCAGCAGCTTAGACGTGCAGTTCACAGATACGCAGTATTTT	CASSLDVQFTDTQYF
TRBJ2-7	TRBV2	once	TRBD2	TGTGCCAGCAGGACTAGCGCTTCCACCTACGAGCAGTACTTC	CASRTSASTYEQYF
TRBJ2-7	TRBV4-2	NA	TRBD2	TGTGCCAGCAGCCAACTAGCGGGGGTCTCCTACGAGCAGTACTTC	CASSQLAGVSYEQYF
TRBJ2-2	TRBV4-1	NA	NA	TGCGCCAGCAGCCAAGATCAAATCACCGGGGAGCTGTTTTTT	CASSQDQITGELFF
TRBJ2-7	TRBV25-1	NA	TRBD2	TGTGCCAGCAGCAAAAGGGAGGGGAGGTCCTACGAGCAGTACTTC	CASSKREGRSYEQYF
TRBJ2-1	TRBV10-2	once	TRBD2	TGCGCCAGCTGTAGCGGGAGGGCGAGGAATGAGCAGTTCTTC	CASCSGRARNEQFF
TRBJ1-5	TRBV19	NA	NA	TGTGCCAGTAGTATAGCTGGCAGGAATCAGCCCCAGCATTTT	CASSIAGRNQPQHF
TRBJ2-6	TRBV5-6	NA	NA	TGTGCCAGCAGCTTGGACCCCGCAGGGTTTGGGGCCAACGTCCTGACTTTC	CASSLDPAGFGANVLTF
TRBJ1-6	TRBV5-4	NA	TRBD1	TGTGCCAGCAGCTTGGTCCAGGGGGCGGATTCACCCCTCCACTTT	CASSLVQGADSPLHF
TRBJ1-6	TRBV5-1	NA	NA	TGCGCCAGCAGCCGCGGACCGGGTCCACCCCTCCACTTT	CASSRGPGPPLHF
TRBJ2-3	TRBV6-1	NA	TRBD1	TGTGCCAGCAGTCCCCTTCGACAGGGGGCAGATACGCAGTATTTT	CASSPLRQGADTQYF
TRBJ2-4	TRBV9	NA	NA	TGTGCCAGCAGCGTGTCCGGGGCCAAAAACATTCAGTACTTC	CASSVSGAKNIQYF
TRBJ1-5	TRBV11-2	NA	NA	TGTGCCAGCAGCTTCGGGAGAGGTAGCAATCAGCCCCAGCATTTT	CASSFGRGSNQPQHF